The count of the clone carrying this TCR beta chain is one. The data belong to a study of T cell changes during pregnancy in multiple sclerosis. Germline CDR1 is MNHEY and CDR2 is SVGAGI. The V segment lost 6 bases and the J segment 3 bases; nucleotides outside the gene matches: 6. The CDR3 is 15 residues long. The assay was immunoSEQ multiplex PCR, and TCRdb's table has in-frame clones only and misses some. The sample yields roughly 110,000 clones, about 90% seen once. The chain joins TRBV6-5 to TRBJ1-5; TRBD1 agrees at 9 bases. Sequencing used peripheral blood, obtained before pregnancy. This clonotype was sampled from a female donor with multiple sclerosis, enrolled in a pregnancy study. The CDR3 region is CASSQGTGTNQPQHF. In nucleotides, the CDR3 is TGTGCCAGCAGCCAGGGGACAGGGACCAATCAGCCCCAGCATTTT.